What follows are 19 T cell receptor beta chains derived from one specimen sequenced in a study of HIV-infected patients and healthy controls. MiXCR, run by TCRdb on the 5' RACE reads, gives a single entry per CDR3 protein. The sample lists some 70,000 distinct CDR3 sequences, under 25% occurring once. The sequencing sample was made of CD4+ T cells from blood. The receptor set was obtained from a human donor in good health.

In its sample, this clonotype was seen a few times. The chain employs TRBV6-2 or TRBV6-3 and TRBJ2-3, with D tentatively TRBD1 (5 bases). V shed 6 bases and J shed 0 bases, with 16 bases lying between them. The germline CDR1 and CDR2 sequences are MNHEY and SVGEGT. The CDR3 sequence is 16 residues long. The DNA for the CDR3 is TGTGCCAGCAGATTCGATAGGGGCAGTAGCACAGATACGCAGTATTTT. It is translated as CASRFDRGSSTDTQYF.

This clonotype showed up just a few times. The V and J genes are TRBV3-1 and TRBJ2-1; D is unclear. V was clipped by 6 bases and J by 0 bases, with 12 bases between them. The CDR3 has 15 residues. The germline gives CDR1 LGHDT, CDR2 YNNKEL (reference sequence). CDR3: CASSSTRSSYNEQFF. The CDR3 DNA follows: TGTGCCAGCAGTTCAACTCGGAGCTCCTACAATGAGCAGTTCTTC.

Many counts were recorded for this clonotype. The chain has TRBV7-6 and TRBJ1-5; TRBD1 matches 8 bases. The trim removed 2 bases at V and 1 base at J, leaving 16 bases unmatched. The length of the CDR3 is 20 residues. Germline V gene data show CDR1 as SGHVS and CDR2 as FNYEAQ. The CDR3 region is CASSLKGGQGAKGSNQPQHF. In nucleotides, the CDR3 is TGTGCCAGCAGCTTAAAGGGAGGGCAGGGGGCAAAGGGCAGCAATCAGCCCCAGCATTTT.

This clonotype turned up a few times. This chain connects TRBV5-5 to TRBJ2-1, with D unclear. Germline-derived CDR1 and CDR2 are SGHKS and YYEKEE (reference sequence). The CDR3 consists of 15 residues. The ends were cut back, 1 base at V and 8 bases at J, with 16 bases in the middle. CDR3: CASSLQPYDFHEQFF. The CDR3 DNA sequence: TGTGCCAGCAGCTTGCAGCCCTACGACTTCCATGAGCAGTTCTTC.

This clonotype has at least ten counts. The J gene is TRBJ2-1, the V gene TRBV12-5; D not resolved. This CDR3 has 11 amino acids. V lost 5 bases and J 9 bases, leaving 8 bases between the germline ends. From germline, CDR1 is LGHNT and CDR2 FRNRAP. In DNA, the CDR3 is TGTGCTAGTGGTCTCCCGGGTGAGCAGTTCTTC. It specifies CASGLPGEQFF.

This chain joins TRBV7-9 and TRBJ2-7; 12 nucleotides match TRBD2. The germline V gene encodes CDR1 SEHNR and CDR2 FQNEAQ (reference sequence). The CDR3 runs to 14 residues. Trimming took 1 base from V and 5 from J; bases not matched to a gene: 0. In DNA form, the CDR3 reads TGTGCCAGCAGCTTAGGACTAGCGGGGGACGAGCAGTACTTC. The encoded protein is CASSLGLAGDEQYF.

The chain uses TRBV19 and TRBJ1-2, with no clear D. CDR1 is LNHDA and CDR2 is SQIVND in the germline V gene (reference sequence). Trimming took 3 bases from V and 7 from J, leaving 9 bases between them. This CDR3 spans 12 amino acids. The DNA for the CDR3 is TGTGCCAGTAGTATGTCGCGGCGTGGCTACACCTTC. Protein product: CASSMSRRGYTF.

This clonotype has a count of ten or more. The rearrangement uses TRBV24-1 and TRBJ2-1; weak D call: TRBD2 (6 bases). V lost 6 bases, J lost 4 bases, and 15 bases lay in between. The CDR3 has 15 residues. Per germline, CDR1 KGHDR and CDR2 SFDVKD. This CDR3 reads CATSLSGGPYNEQFF. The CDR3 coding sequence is TGTGCCACCAGTTTATCTGGAGGGCCGTACAATGAGCAGTTCTTC.

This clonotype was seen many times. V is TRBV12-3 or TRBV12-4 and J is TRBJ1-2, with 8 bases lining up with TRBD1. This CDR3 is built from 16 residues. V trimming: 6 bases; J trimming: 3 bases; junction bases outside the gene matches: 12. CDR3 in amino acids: CASRSGGTGGYYGYTF. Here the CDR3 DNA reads TGTGCCAGCAGGAGCGGGGGAACAGGGGGTTACTATGGCTACACCTTC.

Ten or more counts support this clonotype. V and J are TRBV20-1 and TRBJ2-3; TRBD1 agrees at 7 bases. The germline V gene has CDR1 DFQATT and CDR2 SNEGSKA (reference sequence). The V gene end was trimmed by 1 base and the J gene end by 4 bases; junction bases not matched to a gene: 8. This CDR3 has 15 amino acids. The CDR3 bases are TGCAGTGCTAGAGTATCGGCAGGGGGAGCAGATACGCAGTATTTT. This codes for CSARVSAGGADTQYF.

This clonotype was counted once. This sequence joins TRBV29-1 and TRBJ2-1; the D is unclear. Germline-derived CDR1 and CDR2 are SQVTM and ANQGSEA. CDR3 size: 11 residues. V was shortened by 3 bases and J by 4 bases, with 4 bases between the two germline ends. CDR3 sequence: CSVDSYNEQFF. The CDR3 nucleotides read TGCAGCGTTGACTCGTACAATGAGCAGTTCTTC.

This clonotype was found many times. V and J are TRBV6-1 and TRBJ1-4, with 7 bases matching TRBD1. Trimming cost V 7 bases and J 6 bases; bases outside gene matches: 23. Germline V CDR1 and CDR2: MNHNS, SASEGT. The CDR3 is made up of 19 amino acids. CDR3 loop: CASNPRGFTLTKGHEKLFF. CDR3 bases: TGTGCCAGCAATCCCAGGGGGTTTACCCTCACCAAAGGGCATGAAAAACTGTTTTTT.

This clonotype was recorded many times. The CDR3 spells CASSLQGLDTQYF. The DNA of the CDR3 is TGTGCCAGCAGCCTACAGGGGCTAGATACGCAGTATTTT. The chain employs TRBV3-1 and TRBJ2-3; TRBD1 matches 7 bases. The CDR3 loop spans 13 amino acids. V dropped 4 bases and J dropped 5; count of bases not matched to a gene: 3. In germline, CDR1 is LGHDT, CDR2 YNNKEL (reference sequence).

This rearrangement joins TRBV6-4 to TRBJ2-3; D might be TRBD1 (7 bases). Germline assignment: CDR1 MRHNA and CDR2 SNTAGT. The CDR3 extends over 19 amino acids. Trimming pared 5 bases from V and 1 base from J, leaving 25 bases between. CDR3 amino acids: CASSPRRGGRGRRTDTQYF. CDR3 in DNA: TGTGCCAGCAGTCCCAGACGAGGGGGCAGGGGGAGGCGCACAGATACGCAGTATTTT.

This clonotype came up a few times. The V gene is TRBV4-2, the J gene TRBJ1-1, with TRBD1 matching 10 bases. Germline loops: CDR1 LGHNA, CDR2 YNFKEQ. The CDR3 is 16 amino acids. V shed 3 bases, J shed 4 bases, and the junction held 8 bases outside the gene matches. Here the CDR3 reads CASSQDGDRGSTEAFF. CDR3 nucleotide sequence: TGTGCCAGCAGCCAGGACGGGGACAGGGGATCCACTGAAGCTTTCTTT.

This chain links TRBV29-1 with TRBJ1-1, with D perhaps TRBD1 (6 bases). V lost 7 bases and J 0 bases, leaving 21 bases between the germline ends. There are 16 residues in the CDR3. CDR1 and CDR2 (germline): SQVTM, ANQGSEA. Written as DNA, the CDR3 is TGCAGCGCAGAAGGGGGGAGGAGAGGTATGAACACTGAAGCTTTCTTT. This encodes CSAEGGRRGMNTEAFF.

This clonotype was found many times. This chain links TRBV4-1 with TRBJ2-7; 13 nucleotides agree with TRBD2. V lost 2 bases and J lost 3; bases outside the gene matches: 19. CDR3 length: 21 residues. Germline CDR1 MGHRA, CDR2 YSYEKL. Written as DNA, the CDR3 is TGCGCCAGCAGCCAATCGAGGAGGACTAGCGGGGGATTGCTGGGAAACTACGAGCAGTACTTC. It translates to CASSQSRRTSGGLLGNYEQYF.

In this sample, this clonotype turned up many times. In DNA form, the CDR3 reads TGCAGCGTTGAAGGAGGGAGGGTGGGAGAGACCCAGTACTTC. Translated: CSVEGGRVGETQYF. This chain links TRBV29-1 with TRBJ2-5; 7 bases align to TRBD2. With 1 base clipped from V and 4 bases from J, the junction kept 6 bases outside the gene matches. This CDR3 contains 14 residues. In germline, CDR1 is SQVTM, CDR2 ANQGSEA.

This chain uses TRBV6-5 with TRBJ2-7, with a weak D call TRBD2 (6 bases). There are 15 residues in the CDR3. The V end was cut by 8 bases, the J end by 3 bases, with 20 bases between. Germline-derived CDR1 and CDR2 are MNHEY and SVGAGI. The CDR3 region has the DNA TGTGCCAGCGCCTACCGGGACGGACTATACTACGAGCAGTACTTC. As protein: CASAYRDGLYYEQYF.